The present entry profiles one T cell receptor (beta chain) with its context. Its antigen is unknown. Naive CD8 cells, CD45RO-negative and positively selected for CCR7, excluded terminally differentiated effector memory CD45RA+ cells. Sequenced by immunoSEQ multiplex PCR; TCRdb stores in-frame clones only, minus some. Among 2 million or so clones listed, about 95% were seen once. The sample is drawn from a study of shared clonotypes between healthy human individuals. Study-wide findings and caveats: Rarefaction curves obtained for sorted subsets showed sequencing incomplete despite large depth.

The sequence derives from a man between 18 and 29 years old in good health. The sequenced material came from naive CD8+ T cells sorted from blood.

In DNA form, the CDR3 reads TGTGCCAGCGGGACAGACTATGGCTACACCTTC. It yields the protein CASGTDYGYTF. The V gene is TRBV6-5, the J gene TRBJ1-2; TRBD1 matches 7 bases. Germline V CDR1 and CDR2: MNHEY, SVGAGI. With V trimmed by 8 bases and J by 3 bases, 0 bases remained unmatched. The CDR3 has 11 residues.